The 22 T cell receptor beta chains listed next were all sequenced from one sample in a study of T cells in Graves' hyperthyroidism and ophthalmopathy. From RNA transcripts, TCR beta CDR3 regions were amplified. When the TCR CDR3 underwent first-round RT-PCR, the HTBI primer set was used. A single record per CDR3 protein comes from TCRdb applying MiXCR to the multiplex PCR reads. The sample has around 300,000 distinct CDR3 sequences; less than 30% are singletons. The sample consisted of blood. The receptor set was obtained from a man in his forties with Graves' hyperthyroidism that later progressed to Graves' ophthalmopathy.

This clonotype occurred once. The chain uses TRBV6-1 and TRBJ2-7; 8 bases agree with TRBD2. The CDR3 runs to 14 residues. Germline assignment: CDR1 MNHNS and CDR2 SASEGT. V trimming: 6 bases; J trimming: 5 bases; junction bases outside the gene matches: 9. The CDR3 here is CASRNSGRLNEQYF. The CDR3 DNA sequence: TGTGCCAGCAGGAACAGCGGGAGACTGAACGAGCAGTACTTC.

This chain connects TRBV6-1 to TRBJ2-5; 8 bases align to TRBD2. The CDR3 extends over 14 amino acids. CDR1 is MNHNS and CDR2 is SASEGT in the germline V gene. J lost 5 bases, V lost 6 bases, and 8 bases had no gene match. The CDR3 DNA is TGTGCCAGCAGCCCCACTAGCGGAAGGGAGACCCAGTACTTC. Protein sequence: CASSPTSGRETQYF.

This clonotype came up many times. The rearrangement joins TRBV6-5 to TRBJ1-2, with 8 bases lining up with TRBD1. The V gene's germline CDR1 is MNHEY and CDR2 SVGAGI. V was clipped by 6 bases and J by 8 bases; unmatched bases: 8. The CDR3 contains 13 residues. CDR3 protein: CASSPDREWGYTF. CDR3 in DNA: TGTGCCAGCAGCCCGGACAGGGAATGGGGCTACACCTTC.

This clonotype has ten or more counts. The genes are TRBV6-2 or TRBV6-3 and TRBJ2-5; D uncertain. The CDR3 runs to 16 residues. Germline V gene data show CDR1 as MNHEY and CDR2 as SVGEGT. V lost 3 bases and J 6 bases, leaving 20 bases between the germline ends. CDR3 in DNA: TGTGCCAGCAGTTATCCGACGGCGACTGGTGAGAAGACCCAGTACTTC. Translated: CASSYPTATGEKTQYF.

This clonotype was seen repeatedly, ten times or more. The V and J genes are TRBV7-6 and TRBJ2-5; 8 nucleotides agree with TRBD2. Losses at the gene ends were 4 bases for V and 3 bases for J; bases not matched to a gene: 7. Germline CDR1 reads SGHVS; CDR2 reads FNYEAQ. There are 15 residues in the CDR3. CDR3 DNA sequence: TGTGCCAGCAGCTCCCCTCGGGGGGGCGAAGAGACCCAGTACTTC. This translates into CASSSPRGGEETQYF.

The chain uses TRBV6-2 or TRBV6-3 and TRBJ2-7, with D unclear. Looked up from germline, CDR1 is MNHEY and CDR2 is SVGEGT. This CDR3 region has 12 residues. V lost 4 bases, J lost 7 bases, and 11 bases lay in between. This CDR3 reads CASSWGPREQYF. CDR3 nucleotide sequence: TGTGCCAGCAGTTGGGGTCCTCGTGAGCAGTACTTC.

V is TRBV28 and J is TRBJ1-6; TRBD1 is a possible D gene (6 bases). Germline V CDR1 and CDR2: MDHEN, SYDVKM. Trimming cost V 6 bases and J 14 bases, with 26 bases left between them. The CDR3 contains 16 residues. CDR3 sequence (DNA): TGTGCCAGCAGCTCCGGGACCACAGGGCGGGTTTTGTCCCTCCACTTT. Its translation: CASSSGTTGRVLSLHF. The full variable domain, completed using reference TRBV28 and TRBJ1-6, is DVKVTQSSRYLVKRTGEKVFLECVQDMDHENMFWYRQDPGLGLRLIYFSYDVKMKEKGDIPEGYSVSREKKERFSLILESASTNQTSMYLCASSSGTTGRVLSLHFGNGTRLTVT.

This clonotype came up many times. Here the CDR3 reads CASSQGLAGASTGELFF. The CDR3 bases are TGTGCCAGCTCACAGGGACTAGCGGGAGCCAGCACCGGGGAGCTGTTTTTT. The V gene is TRBV18, the J gene TRBJ2-2; 14 bases agree with TRBD2. This CDR3 comprises 17 residues. V shed 4 bases and J 4 bases; nucleotides not matched to a gene: 5. The germline gives CDR1 KGHSH, CDR2 LQKENI.

The chain combines TRBV11-2 with TRBJ2-7, with 7 bases identical to TRBD1. Per the germline V gene, CDR1 is SGHAT and CDR2 is FQNNGV. With V trimmed by 7 bases and J by 3 bases, 6 bases remained unmatched. CDR3 length equals 13 residues. CDR3 sequence reads: CASNRDRVYEQYF. CDR3 bases: TGTGCCAGCAACCGAGACAGGGTCTACGAGCAGTACTTC.

The chain couples TRBV6-1 to TRBJ1-2; D is ambiguous. V lost 4 bases to trimming and J lost 2 bases, with 11 bases between them. The germline V gene has CDR1 MNHNS and CDR2 SASEGT. The CDR3 covers 14 residues. CDR3 region: CASSGYLTNYGYTF. The CDR3 DNA follows: TGTGCCAGCAGTGGGTATCTCACGAACTATGGCTACACCTTC.

The table lists this clonotype with many counts. V gene TRBV20-1 combines with J gene TRBJ2-2; 16 positions match TRBD2. Germline V gene sequence: CDR1 DFQATT, CDR2 SNEGSKA (reference sequence). V shed 2 bases and J 7 bases; nucleotides not matched to a gene: 4. This CDR3 is built from 16 residues. The CDR3 protein is CSARPGLAGGVGELFF. The DNA for the CDR3 is TGCAGTGCTAGACCGGGACTAGCGGGAGGGGTCGGGGAGCTGTTTTTT.

This clonotype was counted ten times or more. The V and J genes are TRBV20-1 and TRBJ2-5; a possible D gene is TRBD2 (6 bases). The length of the CDR3 is 13 residues. V lost 4 bases to trimming and J lost 1 base, with 10 bases between them. CDR1 is DFQATT, CDR2 SNEGSKA, per germline (reference sequence). As DNA, the CDR3 is TGCAGTGCTATATCGGGGGTCCAAGAGACCCAGTACTTC. Protein product: CSAISGVQETQYF.

This clonotype appeared many times. The chain carries TRBV28 and TRBJ2-5; 14 bases line up with TRBD2. The ends lost 4 bases at V and 5 bases at J; junction bases unmatched: 15. Germline V gives CDR1 MDHEN, CDR2 SYDVKM. The CDR3 sequence is 19 residues long. The CDR3 bases are TGTGCCAGCAGTTCTGGAACCGGGACTAGCGGGAGCGGTGGGGAGACCCAGTACTTC. Protein: CASSSGTGTSGSGGETQYF.

The rearrangement joins TRBV6-1 to TRBJ1-1; the match to TRBD1 covers 10 bases. CDR1 and CDR2 (germline): MNHNS, SASEGT. V lost 7 bases and J lost 9; bases outside the gene matches: 11. The CDR3 runs 14 residues. CDR3 loop: CASIRPGQGFQAFF. The DNA of the CDR3 is TGTGCCAGCATTCGACCGGGACAGGGGTTCCAAGCTTTCTTT.

This clonotype was recorded at least ten times. V gene TRBV20-1 combines with J gene TRBJ2-7, with TRBD2 matching over 8 bases. CDR1 and CDR2 from the germline V gene are DFQATT and SNEGSKA (reference sequence). With V trimmed by 4 bases and J by 3 bases, 5 bases remained unmatched. CDR3 length: 13 residues. For the CDR3, the DNA is TGCAGTGCTACGGACAGCGGGGGCTACGAGCAGTACTTC. Translating it yields CSATDSGGYEQYF.

This clonotype was detected ten times or more. DNA for the CDR3: TGCAGTGCCAGGGACGCCCGAACGTCGGGTGGCTACACCTTC. Protein: CSARDARTSGGYTF. The rearrangement joins TRBV20-1 to TRBJ1-2; D might be TRBD1 (5 bases). V was cut by 6 bases and J by 7 bases, with 21 bases left in between. This CDR3 has 14 residues. Germline CDR1 reads DFQATT; CDR2 reads SNEGSKA (reference sequence).

This rearrangement joins TRBV6-5 to TRBJ1-1, with a weak D call TRBD1 (6 bases). V lost 0 bases and J 5 bases, leaving 16 bases between the germline ends. This CDR3 contains 16 residues. CDR1 is MNHEY and CDR2 is SVGAGI in the germline V gene. The CDR3 loop is CASSYSPAGAKTEAFF. CDR3 nucleotides: TGTGCCAGCAGTTACTCCCCGGCGGGGGCGAAGACTGAAGCTTTCTTT.

This clonotype has ten or more counts. The chain employs TRBV2 and TRBJ2-2; D perhaps matches TRBD1 (5 bases). The V gene lost 1 base and the J gene lost 4 bases, with 7 bases spanning the gap. CDR3 length: 14 amino acids. Per the germline V gene, CDR1 is SNHLY and CDR2 is FYNNEI. CDR3 coding DNA: TGTGCCAGCAGTGAAGAGGGGTTCACCGGGGAGCTGTTTTTT. Amino acids: CASSEEGFTGELFF.

This clonotype was recorded at least ten times. This rearrangement joins TRBV5-1 to TRBJ1-1; the D is unclear. Germline-derived CDR1 and CDR2 are SGHRS and YFSETQ. The CDR3 has 16 residues. The CDR3 DNA follows: TGCGCTTCAAAGGTCCAATTCTCCCCCCGGGACACTGAAGCTTTCTTT. Amino acids: CASKVQFSPRDTEAFF.

The V gene is TRBV6-2 or TRBV6-3, the J gene TRBJ2-7; D ambiguous. Germline-derived CDR1 and CDR2 are MNHEY and SVGEGT. The germline V and J ends were trimmed by 5 bases and 0 bases, with 20 bases remaining between them. The CDR3 has 17 amino acids. The CDR3 region has the DNA TGTGCCAGCAGTCTCACCTCTTTGCGACCTAGCTCCTACGAGCAGTACTTC. Amino acid sequence: CASSLTSLRPSSYEQYF.

The rearrangement uses TRBV20-1 and TRBJ2-5; TRBD1 or TRBD2 may be the D gene (5 bases each). V was clipped by 0 bases and J by 9 bases, with 14 bases between them. This CDR3 region has 13 residues. CDR1 and CDR2 from the germline V gene are DFQATT and SNEGSKA (reference sequence). CDR3 in amino acids: CSARDLGDEAQYF. CDR3 sequence (DNA): TGCAGTGCTAGAGATTTGGGGGATGAGGCCCAGTACTTC.

This clonotype occurred a few times. This chain joins TRBV5-1 and TRBJ2-2; 9 nucleotides line up with TRBD2. The J segment lost 7 bases and the V segment lost 4 bases, leaving 14 bases of the junction unmatched. From germline, CDR1 is SGHRS and CDR2 YFSETQ. This CDR3 has 17 amino acids. Here the CDR3 DNA reads TGCGCCAGCAGCCCCTCGTTTAGCGGGAGTTCTGGCGGGGAGCTGTTTTTT. It specifies CASSPSFSGSSGGELFF.